This T cell receptor beta chain was retrieved from a study of neoadjuvant nivolumab and ipilimumab in lung cancer. Whole-study findings and limits: Only a small number of samples underwent TCR sequencing. Higher pretherapy blood TCR richness went with higher resected-tumor richness. TCR clonality did not significantly correlate with pathologic tumor regression.

Sequenced by immunoSEQ multiplex PCR; TCRdb stores in-frame clones only, minus some. The table shows under 50,000 clones, with around nine tenths occurring only once. This clone was counted a few times. Its antigen remains unidentified. The germline V gene has CDR1 MRHNA and CDR2 SNTAGT. V lost 6 bases, J lost 6 bases, and 4 bases stayed unmatched. CDR3 size: 13 residues. The receptor comes from an adult with non-small cell lung cancer. Some clones in this sample may be carry-over from other donors' samples. The chain employs TRBV6-4 and TRBJ1-2; 10 nucleotides agree with TRBD1. The input for sequencing was blood, taken before neoadjuvant nivolumab, alone or with ipilimumab. The CDR3 sequence is CASSTGTGDGYTF. The CDR3 nucleotides read TGTGCCAGCAGCACGGGGACAGGGGATGGCTACACCTTC.